The 12 T cell receptor beta chains below all came from one sample that was sequenced in a study of T cell responses to AZD1222 COVID-19 vaccine. Clones were sequenced by immunoSEQ multiplex PCR, and TCRdb holds only the in-frame ones, with some missing. The sample carries 120,000 or so clones, 84% recorded once. The starting material was peripheral blood, obtained 28 days after the second AZD1222 dose. These receptors all come from an adult who received the AZD1222 COVID-19 vaccine.

The count of this clone is one. This chain uses TRBV21-1 with TRBJ1-5; the table's D call, TRBD1, was not checked against the DNA. TRBV21-1 counts as a pseudogene. The CDR3 sequence is 18 residues long. CDR3 coding DNA: TGTGCCAGCAGTCCCGGGACAGGCCTAGAGCGGGGCAATCAGCCCCAGCATTTT. Its translation: CASSPGTGLERGNQPQHF.

The gene calls are TRBV5-1 and TRBJ1-1, with D tentatively TRBD1 (5 bases). V was clipped by 0 bases and J by 3 bases, with 9 bases between them. CDR3 length: 14 amino acids. CDR1 and CDR2 (germline): SGHRS, YFSETQ. DNA for the CDR3: TGCGCCAGCAGCTTGGAGGGGTGGGACACTGAAGCTTTCTTT. Translated: CASSLEGWDTEAFF. Drawing the rest from reference TRBV5-1 and TRBJ1-1, the complete variable domain is KAGVTQTPRYLIKTRGQQVTLSCSPISGHRSVSWYQQTPGQGLQFLFEYFSETQRNKGNFPGRFSGRQFSNSRSEMNVSTLELGDSALYLCASSLEGWDTEAFFGQGTRLTVV.

The V call is TRBV5-5, the J call TRBJ1-5; a possible D gene is TRBD1 (5 bases). The germline CDR1 and CDR2 sequences are SGHKS and YYEKEE (reference sequence). The V end lost 3 bases, the J end lost 5 bases, and 18 bases lay between the germline ends. The CDR3 runs 16 residues. CDR3 sequence (DNA): TGTGCCAGCAGCTCAACTTTAACCGGGACCGATCAGCCCCAGCATTTT. This codes for CASSSTLTGTDQPQHF.

This rearrangement joins TRBV27 to TRBJ1-1; 7 nucleotides align to TRBD1. V lost 1 base to trimming and J lost 11 bases; unmatched junction nucleotides: 16. Germline values: CDR1 MNHEY, CDR2 SMNVEV (reference sequence). The CDR3 contains 16 residues. CDR3 sequence reads: CASSLYPPQGGRSAFF. In DNA form, the CDR3 reads TGTGCCAGCAGTTTATACCCCCCTCAGGGGGGTCGTTCTGCTTTCTTT.

The V and J genes are TRBV7-2 and TRBJ1-2, with D possibly TRBD1 on 5 matching bases. Trimming stripped 1 base from V and 6 bases from J, with 21 bases between. Germline V gene lookup returns CDR1 SGHTA and CDR2 FQGNSA. CDR3 size: 17 residues. The CDR3 DNA follows: TGTGCCAGCAGCTTAGTTTTTATAGTCAGGGTTGAAGATGGCTACACCTTC. This codes for CASSLVFIVRVEDGYTF.

This rearrangement joins TRBV28 to TRBJ1-2, with TRBD1 as a possible D gene (5 bases). Per the germline V gene, CDR1 is MDHEN and CDR2 is SYDVKM. The CDR3 is 13 residues long. The germline V and J ends were trimmed by 2 bases and 2 bases, with 6 bases remaining between them. DNA for the CDR3: TGTGCCAGCAGTTTAAGGGGAAACTATGGCTACACCTTC. As protein: CASSLRGNYGYTF.

The J gene is TRBJ2-3, the V gene TRBV6-5, with D tentatively TRBD1 (5 bases). Trimming removed 0 bases from V and 0 bases from J, with 10 bases in between. Per the germline V gene, CDR1 is MNHEY and CDR2 is SVGAGI. The length of the CDR3 is 16 residues. CDR3 residues: CASSYSTASSTDTQYF. Written as DNA, the CDR3 is TGTGCCAGCAGTTACTCGACAGCTTCTAGCACAGATACGCAGTATTTT.

This chain connects TRBV4-2 to TRBJ2-1; D might be TRBD1 or TRBD2, each matching 6 bases. The CDR3 contains 16 residues. The germline V gene encodes CDR1 LGHNA and CDR2 YNFKEQ. The V end was cut by 2 bases, the J end by 8 bases, with 19 bases between. CDR3: CASSQPSSEGGHEQFF. CDR3 DNA sequence: TGTGCCAGCAGCCAACCCTCGAGTGAGGGGGGACATGAGCAGTTCTTC.

The chain joins TRBV4-3 to TRBJ2-3; TRBD2 matches 11 bases. Losses at the gene ends were 5 bases for V and 7 bases for J; bases not matched to a gene: 8. Per the germline V gene, CDR1 is LGHNA and CDR2 is YSLEER. The length of the CDR3 is 15 residues. DNA for the CDR3: TGCGCCAGCAGCGGGATAGCGGGGGGGCACTATACGCAGTATTTT. Translation gives CASSGIAGGHYTQYF.

This chain connects TRBV2 to TRBJ1-1; D is unresolved. The V and J ends lost 7 bases and 1 base respectively, with 10 bases between them. The CDR3 loop spans 13 amino acids. The germline V gene has CDR1 SNHLY and CDR2 FYNNEI. CDR3 protein: CASKGKGNTEAFF. Here the CDR3 DNA reads TGTGCCAGCAAAGGAAAGGGGAACACTGAAGCTTTCTTT.

The chain recombines TRBV19 with TRBJ1-6; TRBD1 is a possible D gene (5 bases). Germline CDR1 LNHDA, CDR2 SQIVND (reference sequence). V was trimmed by 3 bases and J by 8 bases, leaving 11 bases between them. There are 14 residues in the CDR3. CDR3 region: CASSMARGDSPLHF. Here the CDR3 DNA reads TGTGCCAGTAGTATGGCTAGGGGTGATTCACCCCTCCACTTT.

V usage is TRBV2 and J usage is TRBJ1-1; no firm D call. From germline, CDR1 is SNHLY and CDR2 FYNNEI. V lost 1 base and J lost 3, with 9 bases in between. CDR3 length equals 14 residues. The CDR3 DNA follows: TGTGCCAGCAGTGAAGAAGAAGGGTACACTGAAGCTTTCTTT. This translates into CASSEEEGYTEAFF.